The sequence of this T cell receptor (beta chain) was determined in a study of regulatory T cells in long-lasting Graves disease. V lost 6 bases to trimming and J lost 4 bases; unmatched junction nucleotides: 8. CDR1 MNHNS and CDR2 SASEGT come from the germline V gene. The length of the CDR3 is 16 residues. This clonotype was observed at least ten times. With iRepertoire HTBI primers and Arm-PCR of CDR3 regions, TCR beta libraries were built. MiXCR, run by TCRdb on the multiplex PCR reads, gives a single entry per CDR3 protein. The sample yields roughly 520,000 distinct CDR3 sequences, around 13% seen once. Specified time point: newly diagnosed GD, antithyroid drugs for less than 3 months. RNA isolated from PBMCs was used to make the TCR library. The guidelines of the American Thyroid Association were the basis for diagnosing Graves' disease. The data were also submitted as part of a second study, on T cells in Graves' hyperthyroidism and ophthalmopathy. That study adds: Diagnoses used clinical symptoms, serum thyroxine and TRAb, thyroid ultrasound and orbital computed tomography. By a 13 V-J model, ophthalmopathy was set apart from stable hyperthyroidism.

The starting material was peripheral blood mononuclear cells (PBMCs), obtained at new diagnosis, from a patient treated with antithyroid drugs. This chain links TRBV6-1 with TRBJ1-6, with TRBD1 identical over 8 bases. The clonotype comes from a woman under 40 with Graves disease. In nucleotides, the CDR3 is TGTGCCAGCAGCCCTCGACAGGGGATGTATAATTCACCCCTCCACTTT. Residues: CASSPRQGMYNSPLHF.